This TCR beta chain was sequenced during a study of blood T cell repertoires in COVID-19. About the study: Samples came from the United States, Italy and Spain, spanning acute and convalescent COVID-19. T cells, B-cell-depleted T cells, or PBMCs supplied cDNA or gDNA.

Per the original data handling: Counts of nucleated cells, estimated from reference gene primer amplification, were obtained. Here immunoSEQ multiplex PCR was the method, and the copy in TCRdb shows in-frame clones only, minus some. The DNA was the basis for D and trimming; V, J and clone size are from that table. This sample yields 35,000 to 40,000 clones, of which about four fifths are seen a single time; approximately 25% belongs to the top ten. V trimming: 5 bases; J trimming: 2 bases; junction bases outside the gene matches: 2. The CDR3 sequence is 12 residues long. The germline gives CDR1 GTSNPN, CDR2 SVGIG (reference sequence).

This chain joins TRBV30 and TRBJ1-1, with 7 nucleotides matching TRBD1. The TCR originated in a human donor with acute or convalescent COVID-19. The donor label of this sample is uncertain. Specimen: peripheral blood. CDR3 protein: CAWDRANTEAFF. In DNA, the CDR3 is TGTGCCTGGGACAGGGCTAACACTGAAGCTTTCTTT.